This entry lists 30 T cell receptor beta chains sequenced from one sample in a study of T cells in Graves' hyperthyroidism and ophthalmopathy. RNA transcripts served as the template for amplifying TCR beta CDR3 regions. Carried out on the TCR CDR3, a first-round RT-PCR used the HTBI primer set. TCRdb independently ran MiXCR on the multiplex PCR reads; one entry per CDR3 protein. The profile covers over 500,000 distinct CDR3 sequences, with approximately 48% appearing a single time and around two fifths taken by the ten largest. The sequencing sample was made of peripheral blood or thyroid tissue (not recorded which). These receptors were collected from an adult woman with Graves' disease, either hyperthyroidism or ophthalmopathy (not recorded which).

The chain has TRBV29-1 and TRBJ2-3, with D perhaps assigned TRBD1 or TRBD2 (6 bases each). Germline V gene sequence: CDR1 SQVTM, CDR2 ANQGSEA. The CDR3 consists of 13 residues. Trimming removed 2 bases from V and 6 bases from J, with 12 bases in between. The CDR3 DNA follows: TGCAGCGTTGAAAGGGGGGACCGGGATACGCAGTATTTT. Protein sequence: CSVERGDRDTQYF.

This chain links TRBV7-9 with TRBJ1-4; 9 nucleotides line up with TRBD1. Germline lookup yields CDR1 SEHNR and CDR2 FQNEAQ (reference sequence). V lost 5 bases, J lost 7 bases, and 8 bases stayed unmatched. CDR3 length equals 15 residues. The CDR3 coding sequence is TGTGCCAGCAGCCACCGGGACAGGGAACCTGAAAAACTGTTTTTT. Translation gives CASSHRDREPEKLFF.

This rearrangement joins TRBV6-2 or TRBV6-3 to TRBJ2-7; 10 nucleotides line up with TRBD2. Germline V gene lookup returns CDR1 MNHEY and CDR2 SVGEGT. This CDR3 is built from 19 residues. V dropped 0 bases and J dropped 2; count of bases not matched to a gene: 13. CDR3 in DNA: TGTGCCAGCAGTTACTCCACGTACAGCGGGAGGGCCCCAACCTACGAGCAGTACTTC. Translation: CASSYSTYSGRAPTYEQYF.

This clonotype was counted once. This chain joins TRBV20-1 and TRBJ2-5, with 7 bases lining up with TRBD2. The CDR3 loop spans 14 amino acids. The ends lost 3 bases at V and 5 bases at J; junction bases unmatched: 9. Germline V gene sequence: CDR1 DFQATT, CDR2 SNEGSKA (reference sequence). The CDR3 sequence: CSARWGGYSETQYF. The CDR3, as DNA: TGCAGTGCTAGGTGGGGGGGGTACTCGGAGACCCAGTACTTC.

The genes are TRBV7-9 and TRBJ1-5; TRBD1 matches 9 bases. After removal of 2 bases from V and 9 bases from J, the junction contained 11 bases not matched to a gene. Germline CDR1 SEHNR, CDR2 FQNEAQ (reference sequence). The CDR3 is 16 residues long. CDR3 sequence: CASSLTGTGPARPQHF. The CDR3 coding sequence is TGTGCCAGCAGCTTAACCGGGACAGGGCCTGCGCGGCCCCAGCATTTT. The full variable domain, with the rest looked up from reference TRBV7-9 and TRBJ1-5, is DTGVSQNPRHKITKRGQNVTFRCDPISEHNRLYWYRQTLGQGPEFLTYFQNEAQLEKSRLLSDRFSAERPKGSFSTLEIQRTEQGDSAMYLCASSLTGTGPARPQHFGDGTRLSIL.

This clonotype was found many times. The genes are TRBV19 and TRBJ1-1; D might be TRBD1 (6 bases). Germline CDR1 LNHDA, CDR2 SQIVND (reference sequence). The CDR3 is made up of 13 amino acids. The ends were cut back, 9 bases at V and 1 base at J, with 12 bases in the middle. The CDR3 protein is CASSTGRNTEAFF. The CDR3 DNA is TGTGCCAGCAGCACAGGGAGGAACACTGAAGCTTTCTTT.

This clonotype was seen more than once but under ten times. This chain joins TRBV15 and TRBJ2-7; 11 bases are a match to TRBD1. Trimming cost V 0 bases and J 4 bases; bases outside gene matches: 8. This CDR3 spans 17 amino acids. CDR1 is LNHNV and CDR2 is YYDKDF in the germline V gene (reference sequence). CDR3 loop: CATSRDTEDRGLYEQYF. DNA for the CDR3: TGTGCCACCAGCAGAGATACCGAGGACAGGGGGCTGTACGAGCAGTACTTC.

The rearrangement links TRBV6-5 to TRBJ2-7; no reliable D call. The CDR3 spans 12 residues. Trimming took off 5 bases at V and 6 bases at J, with 11 bases between the two ends. The germline gives CDR1 MNHEY, CDR2 SVGAGI. The CDR3 protein is CASSEVFGEQYF. The CDR3 DNA reads TGTGCCAGCAGTGAGGTTTTCGGCGAGCAGTACTTC.

This clonotype was seen many times. The chain combines TRBV10-3 with TRBJ1-6; D gene uncertain. The CDR3 totals 14 residues. Trimming left V 1 base short and J 10 bases short, with 11 bases between. CDR1 is ENHRY, CDR2 SYGVKD, per germline. The CDR3: CAISEWGEGSPLHF. The CDR3 coding sequence is TGTGCCATCAGTGAGTGGGGAGAGGGATCACCCCTCCACTTT.

V and J are TRBV10-3 and TRBJ1-1, with TRBD1 as a possible D gene (5 bases). The V and J ends lost 4 bases and 5 bases respectively, with 14 bases between them. CDR1 and CDR2 from the germline V gene are ENHRY and SYGVKD. The length of the CDR3 is 14 residues. The DNA of the CDR3 is TGTGCCATCAGTGGGGGGGTTGGGAGGACTGAAGCTTTCTTT. Translation: CAISGGVGRTEAFF.

In its sample, this clonotype was seen many times. CDR3 loop: CASSFTGDSGNTIYF. For the CDR3, the DNA is TGTGCCAGCAGCTTTACAGGGGACTCTGGAAACACCATATATTTT. The chain links TRBV6-6 to TRBJ1-3; TRBD1 matches 7 bases. The V gene's germline CDR1 is MNHNY and CDR2 SVGAGI (reference sequence). Losses at the gene ends were 6 bases for V and 0 bases for J; bases not matched to a gene: 5. The CDR3 covers 15 residues.

This clonotype was counted a few times. The rearrangement joins TRBV30 to TRBJ1-1; 7 nucleotides line up with TRBD1. Germline trimming cut 4 bases from V and 5 bases from J; bases unmatched to any gene: 7. From germline, CDR1 is GTSNPN and CDR2 SVGIG (reference sequence). This CDR3 has 13 residues. In DNA form, the CDR3 reads TGTGCCTGGACCTCCGACAGGGATACTGAAGCTTTCTTT. This codes for CAWTSDRDTEAFF.

This clonotype came up many times. V usage is TRBV10-3 and J usage is TRBJ1-3, with a possible D match to TRBD1 (5 bases). The CDR3 runs to 14 residues. V was trimmed by 10 bases and J by 6 bases, leaving 19 bases between them. Germline CDR1 reads ENHRY; CDR2 reads SYGVKD. The CDR3 DNA reads TGTGCCACCTCGTTGGGGGAAGTGAAAAACACCATATATTTT. Translation gives CATSLGEVKNTIYF.

The chain combines TRBV7-9 with TRBJ1-6; no clear D. Germline V CDR1 and CDR2: SEHNR, FQNEAQ (reference sequence). The V gene lost 5 bases and the J gene lost 10 bases, with 12 bases spanning the gap. This CDR3 is built from 13 residues. The CDR3 is CASSRRRDSPLHF. The CDR3 DNA is TGTGCCAGCAGCCGGAGGCGAGACTCACCCCTCCACTTT.

This clonotype was recorded many times. This sequence joins TRBV15 and TRBJ1-6; maybe TRBD1 (5 bases). The CDR3 is 14 amino acids. Germline-derived CDR1 and CDR2 are LNHNV and YYDKDF (reference sequence). Trimming took 5 bases from V and 10 from J, leaving 15 bases between them. The CDR3 DNA reads TGTGCCACCAGCGGCACGGACACCCGGTCACCCCTCCACTTT. It is translated as CATSGTDTRSPLHF.

In this sample, this clonotype turned up many times. This rearrangement joins TRBV20-1 to TRBJ1-5, with D possibly TRBD1 on 5 matching bases. V shed 4 bases and J shed 6 bases, with 16 bases lying between them. The length of the CDR3 is 14 residues. Germline V gives CDR1 DFQATT, CDR2 SNEGSKA (reference sequence). The CDR3 sequence: CSATQGAEGQPQHF. The DNA of the CDR3 is TGCAGTGCTACCCAGGGTGCGGAGGGTCAGCCCCAGCATTTT.

The chain recombines TRBV7-9 with TRBJ2-7; D is uncertain. Germline V gene data show CDR1 as SEHNR and CDR2 as FQNEAQ (reference sequence). The ends were cut back, 4 bases at V and 1 base at J, with 11 bases in the middle. The CDR3 is 14 residues long. The CDR3 bases are TGTGCCAGCAGCTCCCTCAGTATATCCTACGAGCAGTACTTC. Translated: CASSSLSISYEQYF. Based on the CDR3 plus reference TRBV7-9 and TRBJ2-7, the full variable domain is DTGVSQNPRHKITKRGQNVTFRCDPISEHNRLYWYRQTLGQGPEFLTYFQNEAQLEKSRLLSDRFSAERPKGSFSTLEIQRTEQGDSAMYLCASSSLSISYEQYFGPGTRLTVT.

This clonotype showed up just a few times. V gene TRBV10-3 combines with J gene TRBJ2-6; 8 bases fit TRBD2. Germline CDR1 reads ENHRY; CDR2 reads SYGVKD. Trimming cost V 6 bases and J 4 bases; bases outside gene matches: 5. This CDR3 is 15 amino acids long. The CDR3 coding sequence is TGTGCCATCAGCGGCGGGGGGACGGGGGCCAACGTCCTGACTTTC. Residues: CAISGGGTGANVLTF.

The rearrangement uses TRBV28 and TRBJ2-5; the D is unclear. V lost 4 bases, J lost 6 bases, and 9 bases lay in between. Germline CDR1 and CDR2: MDHEN and SYDVKM. The length of the CDR3 is 12 residues. The CDR3 protein is CASSSSGQTQYF. The DNA of the CDR3 is TGTGCCAGCAGTTCCTCAGGACAGACCCAGTACTTC.

V gene TRBV7-9 combines with J gene TRBJ1-2; D is unresolved. Germline assignment: CDR1 SEHNR and CDR2 FQNEAQ (reference sequence). V lost 0 bases and J lost 1, with 9 bases in between. This CDR3 has 15 residues. CDR3 in DNA: TGTGCCAGCAGCTTAGCAAGGGCCGGTAACTATGGCTACACCTTC. Translated, it gives CASSLARAGNYGYTF.

The chain combines TRBV3-1 with TRBJ1-2; the D is unclear. With 0 bases removed from V and 8 bases from J, the gap between germline ends came to 13 bases. The length of the CDR3 is 14 residues. Per the germline V gene, CDR1 is LGHDT and CDR2 is YNNKEL (reference sequence). CDR3 DNA: TGTGCCAGCAGCCAAGATTCCTCCTGGAAGGGCTACACCTTC. It specifies CASSQDSSWKGYTF.

This clonotype was counted only a few times. The J gene is TRBJ1-5, the V gene TRBV15, with D maybe TRBD1 (6 bases). The CDR3 is 15 residues long. Trimming removed 4 bases at V and 4 bases at J, with 14 bases between. Looked up from germline, CDR1 is LNHNV and CDR2 is YYDKDF (reference sequence). This chain's CDR3 is CATSIDRLANQPQHF. The CDR3 DNA reads TGTGCCACCAGCATAGACAGGTTGGCGAATCAGCCCCAGCATTTT. Supplemented by reference TRBV15 and TRBJ1-5, the full variable domain reads DAMVIQNPRYQVTQFGKPVTLSCSQTLNHNVMYWYQQKSSQAPKLLFHYYDKDFNNEADTPDNFQSRRPNTSFCFLDIRSPGLGDTAMYLCATSIDRLANQPQHFGDGTRLSIL.

At least ten counts were recorded for this clonotype. CDR3 sequence (DNA): TGTGCCAGCAGCTTAGGGGACACCTCCTACGAGCAGTACTTC. It yields the protein CASSLGDTSYEQYF. This chain connects TRBV11-2 to TRBJ2-7; D is perhaps TRBD1 (6 bases). This CDR3 contains 14 residues. V was clipped by 1 base and J by 0 bases, with 7 bases between them. Germline CDR1 and CDR2: SGHAT and FQNNGV.

The chain carries TRBV2 and TRBJ1-2; tentative D call: TRBD1 (5 bases). The CDR3 covers 13 residues. Germline-derived CDR1 and CDR2 are SNHLY and FYNNEI. Trimming shortened V by 7 bases and J by 2 bases, and 11 bases separated the two germline ends. The CDR3 DNA sequence: TGTGCCAGCAACTCGGGGCAAAACTATGGCTACACCTTC. This gives the protein CASNSGQNYGYTF. The variable domain in full, completed from reference TRBV2 and TRBJ1-2, reads EPEVTQTPSHQVTQMGQEVILRCVPISNHLYFYWYRQILGQKVEFLVSFYNNEISEKSEIFDDQFSVERPDGSNFTLKIRSTKLEDSAMYFCASNSGQNYGYTFGSGTRLTVV.

This clonotype was seen more than once but under ten times. This chain connects TRBV7-9 to TRBJ2-7, with 11 bases aligning to TRBD1. The junction had 9 bases not matched to a gene; V was cut back by 5 bases and J by 6 bases. The CDR3 totals 15 residues. Germline assignment: CDR1 SEHNR and CDR2 FQNEAQ (reference sequence). In DNA form, the CDR3 reads TGTGCCAGCAGCACCCCGGACAGGGGGCATATCGAGCAGTACTTC. It yields the protein CASSTPDRGHIEQYF.

This clonotype was seen more than once but under ten times. The chain recombines TRBV7-3 with TRBJ1-2; a possible D gene is TRBD1 (5 bases). CDR3 size: 13 residues. From germline, CDR1 is SGHTA and CDR2 FQGTGA. V was trimmed by 6 bases and J by 8 bases, leaving 16 bases between them. CDR3 residues: CASRPGAVGGYTF. The CDR3 bases are TGTGCCAGCAGACCCGGGGCCGTAGGGGGCTACACCTTC.

V is TRBV19 and J is TRBJ2-1; a weak D match, TRBD2 (5 bases). V dropped 6 bases and J dropped 2 bases, with 11 bases sitting between them. Per the germline V gene, CDR1 is LNHDA and CDR2 is SQIVND (reference sequence). The CDR3 is 14 amino acids. The CDR3 protein is CASRPDWAYNEQFF. In DNA, the CDR3 is TGTGCCAGTAGACCGGACTGGGCCTACAATGAGCAGTTCTTC.

Turning to this clonotype: Germline and junction disagree at one end, which may indicate a read error. The rearrangement joins TRBV7-9 to TRBJ1-6; unclear D gene. The CDR3 consists of 16 residues. The germline V gene encodes CDR1 SEHNR and CDR2 FQNEAQ (reference sequence). This CDR3 reads CASGLAQSSYNSPLHF. The CDR3 DNA sequence: TGTGCCAGCGGCTTAGCGCAGAGCTCCTATAATTCACCCCTCCACTTT.

This clonotype has more than one count but fewer than ten. V is TRBV2 and J is TRBJ2-2; TRBD1 matches 9 bases. The CDR3 has 20 residues. CDR1 SNHLY and CDR2 FYNNEI come from the germline V gene. V lost 2 bases, J lost 2 bases, and 15 bases stayed unmatched. CDR3 sequence (DNA): TGTGCCAGCAGTGAAAAAAAAGGGACAGGGCCCCCGAAAAACACCGGGGAGCTGTTTTTT. Amino acids: CASSEKKGTGPPKNTGELFF.

In this sample, this clonotype turned up many times. The V call is TRBV10-3, the J call TRBJ2-5, with 13 bases fitting TRBD2. The V gene's germline CDR1 is ENHRY and CDR2 SYGVKD. The length of the CDR3 is 15 residues. The junction had 1 base not matched to a gene; V was cut back by 2 bases and J by 4 bases. The CDR3 region is CAISEGLAGAETQYF. The CDR3 nucleotides are TGTGCCATCAGTGAGGGACTAGCGGGAGCAGAGACCCAGTACTTC.